This TCR beta chain was captured by sequencing in a study of blood T cell repertoires in COVID-19. The CDR3 has 17 residues. The method was immunoSEQ multiplex PCR; TCRdb's version includes in-frame clones alone and lacks a portion of them. This table has under 250,000 clones, just over 85% appearing once. This sequence originates from a man in his forties or fifties who had recovered from COVID-19. The source material was PBMCs or T cells enriched from blood (not recorded which). This sequence joins TRBV21-1 and TRBJ1-4; the table's D call, TRBD1, was not checked against the DNA. TRBV21-1 represents a pseudogene. The CDR3 protein is CASSKVGQGEPNEKLFF. The CDR3 DNA reads as TGTGCCAGCAGCAAAGTGGGACAGGGGGAGCCTAATGAAAAACTGTTTTTT.